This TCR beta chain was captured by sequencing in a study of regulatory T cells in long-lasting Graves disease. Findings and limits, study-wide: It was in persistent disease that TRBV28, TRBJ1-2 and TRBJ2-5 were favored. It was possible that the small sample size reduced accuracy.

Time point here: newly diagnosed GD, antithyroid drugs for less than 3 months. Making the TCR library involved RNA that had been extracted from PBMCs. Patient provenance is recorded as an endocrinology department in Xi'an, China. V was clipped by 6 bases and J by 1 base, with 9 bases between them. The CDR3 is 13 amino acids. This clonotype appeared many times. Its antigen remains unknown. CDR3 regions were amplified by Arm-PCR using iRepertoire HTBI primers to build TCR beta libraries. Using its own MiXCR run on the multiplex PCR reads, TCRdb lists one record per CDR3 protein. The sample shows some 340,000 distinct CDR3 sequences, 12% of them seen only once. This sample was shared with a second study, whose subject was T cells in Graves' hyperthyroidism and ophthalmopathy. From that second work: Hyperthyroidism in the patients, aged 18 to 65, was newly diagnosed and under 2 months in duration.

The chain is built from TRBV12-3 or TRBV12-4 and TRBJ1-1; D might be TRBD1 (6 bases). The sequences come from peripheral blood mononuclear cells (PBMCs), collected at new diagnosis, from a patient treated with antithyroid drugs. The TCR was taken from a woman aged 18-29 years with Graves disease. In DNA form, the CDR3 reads TGTGCCAGCAGCTTACAGGGGAACACTGAAGCTTTCTTT. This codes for CASSLQGNTEAFF.